These T cell receptor beta chains were read from a single sample in a study of blood T cell repertoires in COVID-19. Only in-frame clones appear in the TCRdb table, and some are missing; sequencing was by immunoSEQ multiplex PCR. The sample records roughly 150,000 clones, nearly 80% being singletons. Sequencing was carried out using peripheral blood. The receptors come from a woman older than 75 with acute or convalescent COVID-19. Each CDR3 is given with its conserved first and last residue. Each record gives: D gene, clone size, J gene, V gene, CDR3 protein, CDR3 DNA. D genes are given only for firm matches. Only part of the rows carry a size: once, few, many, or a class if the clone is expanded.

d_gene: .
abundance: once
j_gene: TRBJ2-2
v_gene: TRBV5-3
CDR3aa: CARSFVYTNPGLANTGELFF
CDR3nt: TGTGCCAGAAGCTTTGTGTACACAAACCCGGGACTGGCGAACACCGGGGAGCTGTTTTTT

d_gene: TRBD1
abundance: .
j_gene: TRBJ1-6
v_gene: TRBV7-2
CDR3aa: CASSHDRGWSPLHF
CDR3nt: TGTGCCAGCAGTCACGACAGGGGATGGTCACCCCTCCACTTT

d_gene: .
abundance: .
j_gene: TRBJ2-5
v_gene: TRBV7-9
CDR3aa: CASSPGLQVPETQYF
CDR3nt: TGTGCCAGCAGCCCCGGACTACAGGTACCAGAGACCCAGTACTTC

d_gene: TRBD2
abundance: .
j_gene: TRBJ2-7
v_gene: TRBV27
CDR3aa: CASSPLAGADGGKYF
CDR3nt: TGTGCCAGCAGTCCCCTAGCGGGAGCTGACGGAGGGAAGTACTTC

d_gene: .
abundance: .
j_gene: TRBJ1-2
v_gene: TRBV28
CDR3aa: CVSRSLASGYTF
CDR3nt: TGTGTCTCCAGAAGCTTAGCTAGTGGCTACACCTTC

d_gene: .
abundance: few
j_gene: TRBJ1-2
v_gene: TRBV12-3/TRBV12-4
CDR3aa: CASSLAGPYGYTF
CDR3nt: TGTGCCAGCAGTTTAGCGGGGCCCTATGGCTACACCTTC

d_gene: TRBD1
abundance: .
j_gene: TRBJ1-1
v_gene: TRBV29-1
CDR3aa: CSTRGQGNTEAFF
CDR3nt: TGCAGCACACGCGGACAGGGGAACACTGAAGCTTTCTTT

d_gene: .
abundance: .
j_gene: TRBJ1-4
v_gene: TRBV5-1
CDR3aa: CASSLLAATNEKLFF
CDR3nt: TGCGCCAGCAGCTTGTTGGCAGCAACTAATGAAAAACTGTTTTTT

d_gene: TRBD1
abundance: .
j_gene: TRBJ2-5
v_gene: TRBV5-1
CDR3aa: CASSLGGGFSQETQYF
CDR3nt: TGCGCCAGCAGCTTGGGAGGGGGCTTCAGCCAAGAGACCCAGTACTTC

d_gene: .
abundance: .
j_gene: TRBJ2-1
v_gene: TRBV28
CDR3aa: CASSWWERRQFF
CDR3nt: TGTGCCAGCAGTTGGTGGGAGCGCAGGCAGTTCTTC

d_gene: TRBD1
abundance: .
j_gene: TRBJ1-2
v_gene: TRBV18
CDR3aa: CASSRQGSYGYTF
CDR3nt: TGTGCCAGCTCACGACAGGGATCCTATGGCTACACCTTC

d_gene: TRBD1
abundance: .
j_gene: TRBJ1-6
v_gene: TRBV3-1/TRBV3-2
CDR3aa: CASSPRTGGGNSPLHF
CDR3nt: TGTGCCAGCAGCCCCCGGACAGGGGGAGGCAATTCACCCCTCCACTTT

d_gene: .
abundance: .
j_gene: TRBJ1-3
v_gene: TRBV30
CDR3aa: CAWRRDNRDTIYF
CDR3nt: TGTGCCTGGAGACGGGACAATCGGGACACCATATATTTT

d_gene: TRBD1
abundance: .
j_gene: TRBJ2-7
v_gene: TRBV30
CDR3aa: CAWIETGGHEQYF
CDR3nt: TGTGCCTGGATCGAGACAGGGGGCCACGAGCAGTACTTC

d_gene: .
abundance: few
j_gene: TRBJ1-1
v_gene: TRBV20-1
CDR3aa: CSASMVLRVVDTEAFF
CDR3nt: TGCAGTGCTAGTATGGTCCTCAGGGTTGTAGACACTGAAGCTTTCTTT

d_gene: .
abundance: few
j_gene: TRBJ2-7
v_gene: TRBV1
CDR3aa: CTSSQDLLVSYEQYF
CDR3nt: TGCACCAGCAGCCAAGATCTCCTAGTAAGCTACGAGCAGTACTTC

d_gene: TRBD2
abundance: .
j_gene: TRBJ2-1
v_gene: TRBV5-1
CDR3aa: CASSLEASGEQFF
CDR3nt: TGCGCCAGCAGCTTGGAGGCTAGCGGTGAGCAGTTCTTC

d_gene: TRBD1
abundance: .
j_gene: TRBJ2-3
v_gene: TRBV9
CDR3aa: CASSVLTGGSTDTQYF
CDR3nt: TGTGCCAGCAGTGTTTTGACAGGGGGGAGCACAGATACGCAGTATTTT

d_gene: .
abundance: .
j_gene: TRBJ2-3
v_gene: TRBV5-4
CDR3aa: CASSFGGGAEDTQYF
CDR3nt: TGTGCCAGCAGCTTCGGAGGCGGTGCCGAAGATACGCAGTATTTT

d_gene: .
abundance: once
j_gene: TRBJ1-4
v_gene: TRBV19
CDR3aa: CASSSRGGGDEKLFF
CDR3nt: TGTGCCAGTAGTTCCCGGGGAGGAGGGGATGAAAAACTGTTTTTT

d_gene: TRBD1
abundance: .
j_gene: TRBJ2-7
v_gene: TRBV7-2
CDR3aa: CASRRQGAHEQYF
CDR3nt: TGTGCCAGCAGGCGACAGGGGGCCCACGAGCAGTACTTC

d_gene: .
abundance: .
j_gene: TRBJ1-5
v_gene: TRBV5-1
CDR3aa: CASSSYSNQPQHF
CDR3nt: TGCGCCAGCAGCTCGTATAGCAATCAGCCCCAGCATTTT

d_gene: .
abundance: .
j_gene: TRBJ1-3
v_gene: TRBV30
CDR3aa: CAATGSGNTIYF
CDR3nt: TGTGCCGCGACAGGCTCTGGAAACACCATATATTTT

d_gene: TRBD1
abundance: .
j_gene: TRBJ1-4
v_gene: TRBV5-8
CDR3aa: CASSPGTVKNEKLFF
CDR3nt: TGTGCCAGCAGCCCTGGGACAGTGAAAAATGAAAAACTGTTTTTT

d_gene: .
abundance: .
j_gene: TRBJ1-2
v_gene: TRBV4-1
CDR3aa: CASSPGELEFYGYTF
CDR3nt: TGCGCCAGCAGTCCCGGGGAGCTGGAGTTTTATGGCTACACCTTC

d_gene: .
abundance: .
j_gene: TRBJ1-3
v_gene: TRBV7-5
CDR3aa: CARSPRQGEGNTIYF
CDR3nt: TGTGCCAGAAGCCCGCGACAGGGGGAGGGAAACACCATATATTTT

d_gene: .
abundance: .
j_gene: TRBJ1-1
v_gene: TRBV18
CDR3aa: CASSPTAGATEAFF
CDR3nt: TGTGCCAGCTCACCGACAGCCGGAGCCACTGAAGCTTTCTTT

d_gene: .
abundance: .
j_gene: TRBJ2-1
v_gene: TRBV6-5
CDR3aa: CASSYSAGRQDEQFF
CDR3nt: TGTGCCAGCAGTTACTCGGCTGGCAGGCAGGATGAGCAGTTCTTC

d_gene: .
abundance: once
j_gene: TRBJ1-3
v_gene: TRBV18
CDR3aa: CASSPQETGNTIYF
CDR3nt: TGTGCCAGCTCACCTCAAGAGACTGGAAACACCATATATTTT

d_gene: TRBD2
abundance: .
j_gene: TRBJ2-3
v_gene: TRBV27
CDR3aa: CASSLSTSGSTDTQYF
CDR3nt: TGTGCCAGCAGTTTATCGACTAGCGGGAGTACAGATACGCAGTATTTT

d_gene: .
abundance: .
j_gene: TRBJ1-2
v_gene: TRBV27
CDR3aa: CASSSPGNGLYGYTF
CDR3nt: TGTGCCAGCAGTTCCCCAGGGAATGGTCTCTATGGCTACACCTTC

d_gene: .
abundance: .
j_gene: TRBJ2-3
v_gene: TRBV4-2
CDR3aa: CASSQDSGTDTQYF
CDR3nt: TGTGCCAGCAGCCAAGATAGCGGCACAGATACGCAGTATTTT

d_gene: .
abundance: .
j_gene: TRBJ2-1
v_gene: TRBV24-1
CDR3aa: CATSEPGAGEQFF
CDR3nt: TGTGCCACCAGTGAACCAGGGGCAGGTGAGCAGTTCTTC

d_gene: .
abundance: .
j_gene: TRBJ1-1
v_gene: TRBV11-2
CDR3aa: CASRPWGGEAFF
CDR3nt: TGTGCCAGCAGGCCATGGGGGGGTGAAGCTTTCTTT